A selection of T cell receptor beta chains follows, all from one sample in a study of cytomegalovirus exposure and HLA in healthy donors. Data came from immunoSEQ multiplex PCR; TCRdb stores just in-frame clones and leaves some out. The sample holds fewer than 140,000 clones, about 87% seen once. The sequencing sample was made of PBMCs. The receptors shown here come from a woman in her late teens or twenties in good health and CMV-seropositive. The conserved cysteine and the conserved F or W are not part of the CDR3 here. A D gene is named only where the DNA matches it firmly.

CDR3aa | v_gene | d_gene
ASSFQAGSTDTQY | TRBV7-9 | .
ATSRDGRGNQPQH | TRBV15 | .
ASTTQDSYEQY | TRBV6-5 | .
ASSRQGGKYGYT | TRBV6-5 | TRBD1
ASSRGDRTGVREQY | TRBV7-3 | TRBD1
ASSSAADYNSPLH | TRBV28 | .
ASSPRGSFPSDTQY | TRBV18 | .
ASSQEGSGRSENEQF | TRBV4-1 | .
AIRGGQEYGYT | TRBV10-3 | TRBD1
ASTLPLGQGNTEAF | TRBV19 | TRBD1
ASSVKGLAGGPMNEQF | TRBV9 | TRBD2
ASSLPPGTGELF | TRBV7-6 | .
SVVGGTEAF | TRBV29-1 | .
ASSIVGANSPLH | TRBV19 | .
ASSTAGSNTEAF | TRBV19 | .
ASSTRTGRTDTQY | TRBV6-6 | TRBD1
ASSHGTGNTYEQY | TRBV5-4 | TRBD1
ASSPGTYEQY | TRBV18 | .
ASSMGHTYNEQF | TRBV19 | .
AIMKQPPSYGYT | TRBV10-3 | .
ASSSKGVYNSPLH | TRBV27 | .